This entry features one T cell receptor beta chain sequence. Its target is not known. Other DNA sequences in the sample encode the same CDR3. This specimen comes from a study of CD8+ T cells in alopecia areata. CDR1 is GTSNPN, CDR2 SVGIG, per germline (reference sequence). Trimming took 3 bases from V and 4 from J; bases not matched to a gene: 5. The CDR3 totals 16 residues. RNA extraction and reverse transcription yielded cDNA as sequencing template. Using immunoSEQ multiplex PCR, the repertoire was profiled, and TCRdb retains in-frame clones only, with some absent. The sample includes under 250,000 clones, 50% to 70% of them seen just once. Study-wide points: Sequences from scalp samples also cover resident alphabeta T cells of normal skin.

This specimen was CD4+ T cells sorted from blood, taken at week 0. The gene calls are TRBV30 and TRBJ2-5; 16 positions match TRBD2. This clonotype was obtained from a human donor with alopecia areata. The CDR3 protein is CAWSYGTSGRGETQYF. DNA of the CDR3: TGTGCCTGGAGCTATGGGACTAGCGGGAGGGGAGAGACCCAGTACTTC.